Shown below are 21 T cell receptor beta chains from a single sample sequenced in a study of cytomegalovirus exposure and HLA in healthy donors. PCR amplification relied on 60 Vbeta primers (plus 13 Jbeta primers). Generated by immunoSEQ multiplex PCR, the TCRdb table keeps only in-frame clones and is missing some. The data hold approximately 150,000 clones, with more than 70% observed a single time. The sample comprised PBMCs. The receptors shown here come from a male donor in good health and CMV-seronegative.

The rearrangement uses TRBV7-8 and TRBJ2-1, with 8 bases fitting TRBD2. The ends lost 7 bases at V and 6 bases at J; junction bases unmatched: 11. Germline V gene lookup returns CDR1 SGHVS and CDR2 FQNEAQ. This CDR3 comprises 15 residues. CDR3 amino acids: CASTSRLAPLNEQFF. The CDR3 coding sequence is TGTGCCAGCACCTCCCGACTAGCGCCACTCAATGAGCAGTTCTTC. Full variable domain (remainder filled in from reference TRBV7-8 and TRBJ2-1): GAGVSQSPRYKVAKRGQDVALRCDPISGHVSLFWYQQALGQGPEFLTYFQNEAQLDKSGLPSDRFFAERPEGSVSTLKIQRTQQEDSAVYLCASTSRLAPLNEQFFGPGTRLTVL.

The chain has TRBV18 and TRBJ1-1; the D is unclear. Germline CDR1 and CDR2: KGHSH and LQKENI. CDR3 length: 15 residues. The V end was cut by 4 bases, the J end by 0 bases, with 12 bases between. This chain's CDR3 is CASSRPVSMNTEAFF. Written as DNA, the CDR3 is TGTGCCAGCTCACGTCCCGTAAGCATGAACACTGAAGCTTTCTTT.

A few counts support this clone. The chain employs TRBV6-1 and TRBJ2-1, with 8 positions matching TRBD2. Germline CDR1 reads MNHNS; CDR2 reads SASEGT. The CDR3 consists of 17 residues. Unmatched junction bases numbered 7, after V lost 3 bases and J lost 0 bases. In DNA, the CDR3 is TGTGCCAGCAGTGATCGGGGGGGAGCCCCCTCCTACAATGAGCAGTTCTTC. It translates to CASSDRGGAPSYNEQFF.

This chain joins TRBV28 and TRBJ1-2, with no clear D. CDR1 and CDR2 from the germline V gene are MDHEN and SYDVKM. The CDR3 runs 11 residues. The germline V and J ends were trimmed by 6 bases and 4 bases, with 6 bases remaining between them. CDR3 region: CASRRVYGYTF. The CDR3 DNA sequence: TGTGCCAGCAGAAGAGTCTATGGCTACACCTTC.

This sequence joins TRBV6-5 and TRBJ2-1, with 10 bases identical to TRBD1. Germline CDR1 MNHEY, CDR2 SVGAGI. CDR3 length: 16 residues. With 4 bases clipped from V and 5 bases from J, the junction kept 8 bases outside the gene matches. CDR3 amino acids: CASSFDSGTGDNEQFF. The CDR3 DNA is TGTGCCAGCAGTTTTGATTCCGGGACAGGGGACAATGAGCAGTTCTTC.

This clone was detected only a few times. The gene calls are TRBV29-1 and TRBJ1-2, with D perhaps TRBD1 (5 bases). Looked up from germline, CDR1 is SQVTM and CDR2 is ANQGSEA. The V end was cut by 7 bases, the J end by 4 bases, with 13 bases between. The CDR3 consists of 12 residues. CDR3 sequence reads: CSDIGDLYGYTF. The CDR3 DNA is TGCAGCGATATAGGGGATCTCTATGGCTACACCTTC.

This chain uses TRBV14 with TRBJ1-4; 10 nucleotides align to TRBD1. Germline V lookup: CDR1 SGHDN, CDR2 FVKESK. After removal of 5 bases from V and 9 bases from J, the junction contained 9 bases not matched to a gene. The CDR3 totals 15 residues. The CDR3 spells CASSNPGQGLQKLFF. The CDR3 DNA is TGTGCCAGCAGCAATCCGGGACAGGGGCTACAAAAACTGTTTTTT.

Worth noting for this clone: This specimen includes other DNA sequences encoding the same CDR3. CDR3 in amino acids: CASSLGLAGSYNEQFF. The DNA for the CDR3 is TGCGCCAGCAGCCTGGGACTAGCGGGGTCCTACAATGAGCAGTTCTTC. The chain links TRBV5-1 to TRBJ2-1; 13 nucleotides agree with TRBD2. Germline V gives CDR1 SGHRS, CDR2 YFSETQ. The CDR3 extends over 16 amino acids. Trimming at V came to 4 bases and at J to 1 base, leaving 2 bases not matched to a gene. Full variable domain (rest looked up from reference TRBV5-1 and TRBJ2-1): KAGVTQTPRYLIKTRGQQVTLSCSPISGHRSVSWYQQTPGQGLQFLFEYFSETQRNKGNFPGRFSGRQFSNSRSEMNVSTLELGDSALYLCASSLGLAGSYNEQFFGPGTRLTVL.

This sequence joins TRBV7-6 and TRBJ2-6, with TRBD2 matching over 12 bases. The V segment lost 1 base and the J segment 3 bases; nucleotides outside the gene matches: 10. This CDR3 is built from 20 residues. From germline, CDR1 is SGHVS and CDR2 FNYEAQ. CDR3 DNA sequence: TGTGCCAGCAGCTTAGTGCCCCGACTAGCGGGGGACTTTGGGGCCAACGTCCTGACTTTC. It codes for CASSLVPRLAGDFGANVLTF.

The chain has TRBV28 and TRBJ1-5; maybe TRBD1 (5 bases). The CDR3 has 16 residues. V lost 7 bases and J lost 2, with 18 bases in between. Per the germline V gene, CDR1 is MDHEN and CDR2 is SYDVKM. CDR3 bases: TGTGCCAGCATCAAATCGGGGGGTTATCGCAATCAGCCCCAGCATTTT. It is translated as CASIKSGGYRNQPQHF.

This chain uses TRBV7-9 with TRBJ2-7; 10 positions agree with TRBD2. V gave up 1 base and J gave up 7 bases; unmatched junction bases: 7. CDR3 length: 15 amino acids. From germline, CDR1 is SEHNR and CDR2 FQNEAQ (reference sequence). The DNA of the CDR3 is TGTGCCAGCAGCTTAGAGCGTCTAGCGGGGGAAGAGCAGTACTTC. Translated, it gives CASSLERLAGEEQYF.

The chain carries TRBV11-2 and TRBJ2-2; D unclear. The CDR3 totals 13 residues. The V gene lost 3 bases and the J gene lost 5 bases, with 7 bases spanning the gap. Germline assignment: CDR1 SGHAT and CDR2 FQNNGV. The CDR3 here is CASSFLLTGELFF. CDR3 in DNA: TGTGCCAGCAGCTTTCTGTTGACCGGGGAGCTGTTTTTT.

The chain employs TRBV5-4 and TRBJ2-7; 9 bases are shared with TRBD2. The J segment lost 1 base and the V segment lost 0 bases, leaving 5 bases of the junction unmatched. CDR3 size: 16 residues. CDR1 and CDR2 (germline): SGHNT, YYREEE (reference sequence). The CDR3 is CASSLDPSGESYEQYF. The CDR3, as DNA: TGTGCCAGCAGCTTGGATCCTAGCGGGGAGTCCTACGAGCAGTACTTC.

The rearrangement uses TRBV30 and TRBJ2-3; no definite D call. Germline lookup yields CDR1 GTSNPN and CDR2 SVGIG (reference sequence). Deletions cut 0 bases from V and 2 bases from J, with 15 bases between. CDR3 size: 16 residues. The CDR3 nucleotides read TGTGCCTGGAGTGTACTGGGCAGGCCCTACACAGATACGCAGTATTTT. Amino acids: CAWSVLGRPYTDTQYF.

The chain has TRBV6-5 and TRBJ1-2; D unresolved. Germline-derived CDR1 and CDR2 are MNHEY and SVGAGI. There are 14 residues in the CDR3. The V end lost 5 bases, the J end lost 0 bases, and 10 bases lay between the germline ends. CDR3 in DNA: TGTGCCAGCAGTCCCGTCGGGTCTAACTATGGCTACACCTTC. Encoded protein: CASSPVGSNYGYTF.

This chain connects TRBV30 to TRBJ2-7, with 8 bases lining up with TRBD2. Germline V gene data show CDR1 as GTSNPN and CDR2 as SVGIG (reference sequence). The CDR3 runs to 13 residues. After removal of 2 bases from V and 7 bases from J, the junction contained 7 bases not matched to a gene. This CDR3 is CAWSTGTSREQYF. The CDR3 DNA reads TGTGCCTGGAGTACCGGGACTAGTAGGGAGCAGTACTTC.

This clone has only one observation. The chain carries TRBV5-4 and TRBJ2-1; TRBD2 might be the D (5 bases). This CDR3 is 13 amino acids long. Trimming left V 0 bases short and J 5 bases short, with 6 bases between. Germline V gives CDR1 SGHNT, CDR2 YYREEE (reference sequence). The DNA for the CDR3 is TGTGCCAGCAGCTTGGACGGGAACAATGAGCAGTTCTTC. Translating gives CASSLDGNNEQFF.

The chain has TRBV21-1 and TRBJ2-5; the table's D call TRBD1 went unverified against the DNA. TRBJ2-7 matches the DNA end more closely, so the J call is doubtful. TRBV21-1 is reported as a pseudogene. This CDR3 has 14 residues. The CDR3 DNA is TGTGCCAGCAGCAATCAAGACAGTACCTACGAGCAGTACTTC. Translating gives CASSNQDSTYEQYF.

The V call is TRBV5-4, the J call TRBJ1-1; TRBD1 matches 10 bases. The CDR3 sequence is 15 residues long. After removal of 5 bases from V and 7 bases from J, the junction contained 11 bases not matched to a gene. In germline, CDR1 is SGHNT, CDR2 YYREEE (reference sequence). CDR3 bases: TGTGCCAGCAGGCCCGGGACAGGGGAGTTCTATGAAGCTTTCTTT. It codes for CASRPGTGEFYEAFF.

The J gene is TRBJ2-5, the V gene TRBV7-8, with a possible D match to TRBD2 (6 bases). The V gene lost 7 bases and the J gene lost 3 bases, with 18 bases spanning the gap. There are 15 residues in the CDR3. From germline, CDR1 is SGHVS and CDR2 FQNEAQ. In nucleotides, the CDR3 is TGTGCCAGCAAGAAGGGGTGGGGCGGGGAAGAGACCCAGTACTTC. As protein: CASKKGWGGEETQYF.

The gene calls are TRBV6-6 and TRBJ1-1; D is possibly TRBD1 (6 bases). The CDR3 loop spans 15 amino acids. Germline-derived CDR1 and CDR2 are MNHNY and SVGAGI (reference sequence). Deletions cut 5 bases from V and 3 bases from J, with 16 bases between. The CDR3 loop reads CASSATGIGDTEAFF. The CDR3 bases are TGTGCCAGCAGTGCAACAGGGATAGGTGACACTGAAGCTTTCTTT.